What follows are 27 T cell receptor beta chains derived from one specimen sequenced in a study of identifying expanded T cells in peripheral blood. The protocol was immunoSEQ multiplex PCR, while the TCRdb copy is restricted to in-frame clones and leaves out a portion. The sample has 95,000 to 100,000 clones, around 85% seen once. Sequencing was done on a sample of blood. Receptor source: a person aged 18 to 75 in good health.

The chain combines TRBV2 with TRBJ2-7, with 7 bases that match TRBD1. V dropped 5 bases and J dropped 0; count of bases not matched to a gene: 4. CDR3 length: 14 residues. In germline, CDR1 is SNHLY, CDR2 FYNNEI. The chain's CDR3 is CASSLQGRSYEQYF. CDR3 in DNA: TGTGCCAGCAGTTTACAGGGGCGCTCCTACGAGCAGTACTTC.

This chain connects TRBV4-1 to TRBJ2-1; 13 positions agree with TRBD2. The V gene's germline CDR1 is MGHRA and CDR2 YSYEKL. Trimming removed 4 bases from V and 7 bases from J; junction bases left unmatched: 1. The CDR3 totals 14 residues. CDR3 loop: CASSPGLAGNEQFF. For the CDR3, the DNA is TGCGCCAGCAGCCCGGGACTAGCGGGGAATGAGCAGTTCTTC.

This clone occurred once. The chain couples TRBV4-1 to TRBJ2-3; the D gene is possibly TRBD1 (5 bases). Trimming removed 1 base at V and 6 bases at J, with 17 bases between. In germline, CDR1 is MGHRA, CDR2 YSYEKL. CDR3 length: 16 residues. The CDR3 here is CASSQVLQGLRDTQYF. The DNA for the CDR3 is TGCGCCAGCAGCCAAGTATTGCAGGGTCTTCGGGATACGCAGTATTTT.

This clone was seen once. This chain joins TRBV7-2 and TRBJ2-5; 10 bases line up with TRBD2. J was trimmed by 2 bases and V by 5 bases; bases with no gene match: 5. Germline assignment: CDR1 SGHTA and CDR2 FQGNSA. The CDR3 is 15 amino acids. The CDR3 region has the DNA TGTGCCAGCAGCGTAAATAGCGGGGGGCAAGAGACCCAGTACTTC. Encoded protein: CASSVNSGGQETQYF.

This chain links TRBV10-3 with TRBJ2-5, with D possibly TRBD2 on 6 matching bases. Trimming pared 10 bases from V and 1 base from J, leaving 28 bases between. The CDR3 covers 18 residues. The germline CDR1 and CDR2 sequences are ENHRY and SYGVKD. The CDR3 here is CATRDGTLNPGVQETQYF. The CDR3 nucleotides read TGTGCCACCCGGGACGGTACCTTAAACCCGGGAGTCCAAGAGACCCAGTACTTC.

Remarks on this clone: A junction boundary mismatches the germline segment, possibly from a read error. The rearrangement joins TRBV5-8 to TRBJ2-3; 7 positions agree with TRBD2. Germline lookup yields CDR1 SGHTS and CDR2 YDEGEE. The CDR3 runs 16 residues. CDR3 sequence: CASSSAGGGSTDTQYF. CDR3 DNA sequence: TGTGCCAGTAGCTCCGCTGGGGGGGGAAGCACAGATACGCAGTATTTT.

The chain combines TRBV2 with TRBJ2-1; D is uncertain. The CDR3 has 13 residues. The V and J ends lost 6 bases and 0 bases respectively, with 6 bases between them. The germline gives CDR1 SNHLY, CDR2 FYNNEI. The CDR3 sequence: CASSPDSYNEQFF. CDR3 nucleotide sequence: TGTGCCAGCAGCCCGGACTCCTACAATGAGCAGTTCTTC.

J is TRBJ2-3 and V is TRBV4-2; D is undetermined. CDR3 length equals 13 residues. Germline loops: CDR1 LGHNA, CDR2 YNFKEQ. Trimming cost V 0 bases and J 11 bases, with 12 bases left between them. The CDR3 DNA is TGTGCCAGCAGCCAAGATGATGGAAAGGGGCAGTATTTT. It is translated as CASSQDDGKGQYF.

The sample holds one count of this clone. The V and J genes are TRBV9 and TRBJ2-6; maybe TRBD2 (5 bases). Trimming pared 2 bases from V and 0 bases from J, leaving 12 bases between. This CDR3 contains 17 residues. Germline CDR1 is SGDLS and CDR2 is YYNGEE. The CDR3 coding sequence is TGTGCCAGCAGCGTTCACGACGGGGACTCTGGGGCCAACGTCCTGACTTTC. Translated, it gives CASSVHDGDSGANVLTF.

The chain links TRBV19 to TRBJ2-5; D possibly corresponds to TRBD1 (5 bases). The germline CDR1 and CDR2 sequences are LNHDA and SQIVND (reference sequence). The V and J ends lost 1 base and 2 bases respectively, with 11 bases between them. The CDR3 has 15 residues. The CDR3 DNA is TGTGCCAGTAGTATAGGTGGGGCAGGACAAGAGACCCAGTACTTC. Encoded protein: CASSIGGAGQETQYF.

The chain carries TRBV19 and TRBJ1-5; the match to TRBD1 covers 9 bases. Losses at the gene ends were 4 bases for V and 1 base for J; bases not matched to a gene: 5. The CDR3 length is 16 residues. CDR1 is LNHDA and CDR2 is SQIVND in the germline V gene (reference sequence). The CDR3 DNA follows: TGTGCCAGTAGTACCCGGACAGGGGTCAGCAATCAGCCCCAGCATTTT. Translation: CASSTRTGVSNQPQHF.

The genes are TRBV6-6 and TRBJ2-7; 8 nucleotides line up with TRBD1. Per the germline V gene, CDR1 is MNHNY and CDR2 is SVGAGI (reference sequence). This CDR3 is 15 amino acids long. The J segment lost 1 base and the V segment lost 2 bases, leaving 4 bases of the junction unmatched. The CDR3 DNA reads as TGTGCCAGCAGTTACCGGGACAGGAGGTCCTACGAGCAGTACTTC. Translating it yields CASSYRDRRSYEQYF.

The CDR3 loop reads CASSLASGEGQKAFF. CDR3 nucleotide sequence: TGTGCCAGCAGCTTAGCGAGTGGAGAGGGGCAGAAGGCTTTCTTT. The chain uses TRBV7-6 and TRBJ1-1; a weak D match, TRBD1 (5 bases). CDR3 size: 15 residues. Germline CDR1 and CDR2: SGHVS and FNYEAQ. V was pared by 0 bases and J by 11 bases, with 19 bases between.

This clone was counted a single time. The chain recombines TRBV11-2 with TRBJ2-7; the D gene is possibly TRBD2 (6 bases). The CDR3 covers 15 residues. Germline-derived CDR1 and CDR2 are SGHAT and FQNNGV. Trimming stripped 0 bases from V and 4 bases from J, with 13 bases between. CDR3 in amino acids: CASSLEAGLMYEQYF. DNA for the CDR3: TGTGCCAGCAGCTTAGAGGCAGGACTAATGTACGAGCAGTACTTC.

The V gene is TRBV5-1, the J gene TRBJ2-1; tentative D call: TRBD1 (5 bases). From germline, CDR1 is SGHRS and CDR2 YFSETQ. This CDR3 spans 18 amino acids. The V end lost 0 bases, the J end lost 0 bases, and 16 bases lay between the germline ends. CDR3 DNA: TGCGCCAGCAGCTTGGCCCCCGTCGACAGTTCCTCCTACAATGAGCAGTTCTTC. It specifies CASSLAPVDSSSYNEQFF.

The rearrangement uses TRBV11-2 and TRBJ2-1; TRBD1 agrees at 9 bases. The germline gives CDR1 SGHAT, CDR2 FQNNGV. The CDR3 spans 14 residues. V dropped 7 bases and J dropped 6; count of bases not matched to a gene: 7. CDR3 nucleotide sequence: TGTGCCAGCACCCGGGACAGGGTGCGCAATGAGCAGTTCTTC. Translation gives CASTRDRVRNEQFF.

This rearrangement joins TRBV6-4 to TRBJ2-3, with 7 bases identical to TRBD2. The germline V gene has CDR1 MRHNA and CDR2 SNTAGT. V lost 6 bases and J lost 2; bases outside the gene matches: 8. The CDR3 runs to 15 residues. CDR3 loop: CASSRSGDPTDTQYF. The DNA for the CDR3 is TGTGCCAGCAGCAGGAGCGGGGACCCCACAGATACGCAGTATTTT.

V is TRBV28 and J is TRBJ2-1, with D tentatively TRBD2 (5 bases). The CDR3 is made up of 14 amino acids. Trimming took 6 bases from V and 9 from J, leaving 18 bases between them. Germline V gives CDR1 MDHEN, CDR2 SYDVKM. CDR3 region: CASSPLISAREQFF. CDR3 bases: TGTGCCAGCAGCCCCCTTATTAGCGCACGTGAGCAGTTCTTC.

The chain recombines TRBV7-2 with TRBJ1-1; 7 bases are a match to TRBD1. Trimming cost V 5 bases and J 10 bases; bases outside gene matches: 7. CDR1 SGHTA and CDR2 FQGNSA come from the germline V gene. The CDR3 has 12 residues. Here the CDR3 reads CASSPRTGTAFF. Written as DNA, the CDR3 is TGTGCCAGCAGCCCGAGGACAGGTACAGCTTTCTTT. Together with reference TRBV7-2 and TRBJ1-1, the CDR3 gives the full variable domain: GAGVSQSPSNKVTEKGKDVELRCDPISGHTALYWYRQSLGQGLEFLIYFQGNSAPDKSGLPSDRFSAERTGGSVSTLTIQRTQQEDSAVYLCASSPRTGTAFFGQGTRLTVV.

This chain joins TRBV4-1 and TRBJ2-7, with 9 bases fitting TRBD2. The V gene end was trimmed by 1 base and the J gene end by 2 bases; junction bases not matched to a gene: 6. The germline V gene encodes CDR1 MGHRA and CDR2 YSYEKL. CDR3 length: 16 residues. The CDR3 coding sequence is TGCGCCAGCAGCCAAGTGGCTAGCGGGGCCCCCTACGAGCAGTACTTC. This gives the protein CASSQVASGAPYEQYF.

The chain has TRBV6-5 and TRBJ2-7, with D maybe TRBD1 (6 bases). The CDR3 is 15 amino acids. Per the germline V gene, CDR1 is MNHEY and CDR2 is SVGAGI. V lost 7 bases and J 3 bases, leaving 19 bases between the germline ends. The CDR3 region is CASKKLRGLSYEQYF. The DNA for the CDR3 is TGTGCCAGCAAAAAGCTCAGGGGCCTTAGCTACGAGCAGTACTTC.

The chain links TRBV6-5 to TRBJ2-1, with D unresolved. The V and J ends lost 0 bases and 14 bases respectively, with 14 bases between them. Germline lookup yields CDR1 MNHEY and CDR2 SVGAGI. The CDR3 totals 13 residues. In DNA, the CDR3 is TGTGCCAGCAGTTACTCTAAAAAGGACCAGGAGTTCTTC. This sequence encodes CASSYSKKDQEFF.

This chain joins TRBV10-3 and TRBJ1-1; 9 bases line up with TRBD1. Germline assignment: CDR1 ENHRY and CDR2 SYGVKD. This CDR3 comprises 16 residues. Losses at the gene ends were 3 bases for V and 6 bases for J; bases not matched to a gene: 11. The CDR3 DNA is TGTGCCATCAGTGAACAGAGGGACAGGGTCCTTTCTGAAGCTTTCTTT. Its translation: CAISEQRDRVLSEAFF.

This clone was recorded at least ten times. The chain links TRBV5-4 to TRBJ2-5; tentative D call: TRBD1 (5 bases). Germline CDR1 SGHNT, CDR2 YYREEE (reference sequence). The CDR3 sequence is 14 residues long. V lost 4 bases to trimming and J lost 1 base, with 11 bases between them. The CDR3 sequence is CASSQQGSQETQYF. The CDR3 nucleotides are TGTGCCAGCAGCCAGCAGGGATCCCAAGAGACCCAGTACTTC.

This chain connects TRBV9 to TRBJ2-2, with D maybe TRBD1 (7 bases). This CDR3 contains 15 residues. CDR1 is SGDLS and CDR2 is YYNGEE in the germline V gene. V lost 1 base, J lost 4 bases, and 11 bases lay in between. This chain's CDR3 is CASSVSGGSTGELFF. The CDR3 DNA follows: TGTGCCAGCAGCGTATCAGGGGGGAGCACCGGGGAGCTGTTTTTT.

The rearrangement links TRBV7-2 to TRBJ1-1, with a tentative D call TRBD1 (5 bases). The germline V and J ends were trimmed by 1 base and 5 bases, with 8 bases remaining between them. This CDR3 is built from 13 residues. Germline CDR1 SGHTA, CDR2 FQGNSA. CDR3 protein: CASSLGAGTEAFF. CDR3 DNA sequence: TGTGCCAGCAGCTTAGGGGCAGGGACTGAAGCTTTCTTT.

The chain has TRBV30 and TRBJ2-1; TRBD1 matches at 10 bases. Losses at the gene ends were 2 bases for V and 2 bases for J; bases not matched to a gene: 3. CDR1 is GTSNPN, CDR2 SVGIG, per germline (reference sequence). The length of the CDR3 is 15 residues. CDR3 region: CAWSSGTGAYNEQFF. For the CDR3, the DNA is TGTGCCTGGAGTAGCGGGACAGGGGCCTACAATGAGCAGTTCTTC.